These 32 T cell receptor beta chains came from one sample sequenced in a study of radiotherapy plus CTLA-4 blockade in lung cancer. The data were produced by immunoSEQ multiplex PCR, yet TCRdb's version contains in-frame clones alone and is incomplete. Of some 92,000 clones in the sample, roughly four fifths were seen once. Sequenced here: peripheral blood, sampled from a patient treated with radiotherapy plus ipilimumab. The origin of the receptors is a human donor with non-small cell lung cancer who had a partial response to radiotherapy plus ipilimumab.

V and J are TRBV4-2 and TRBJ1-4; D remains unclear. The CDR3 runs to 16 residues. CDR1 and CDR2 from the germline V gene are LGHNA and YNFKEQ. Trimming took off 0 bases at V and 4 bases at J, with 12 bases between the two ends. CDR3 DNA sequence: TGTGCCAGCAGCCAAGATGTCGGCGCAGGTAATGAAAAACTGTTTTTT. Translating gives CASSQDVGAGNEKLFF.

This chain uses TRBV6-5 with TRBJ1-2; D is uncertain. The CDR3 consists of 12 residues. In germline, CDR1 is MNHEY, CDR2 SVGAGI. Deletions cut 6 bases from V and 4 bases from J, with 9 bases between. The DNA of the CDR3 is TGTGCCAGCAGCCTAGACGGCTATGGCTACACCTTC. Translating gives CASSLDGYGYTF.

CDR3 sequence (DNA): TGTGCCAGCAGTTTCGGGACTAGCGGGAGGGCCGGGGAGCTGTTTTTT. Translated: CASSFGTSGRAGELFF. The chain is built from TRBV27 and TRBJ2-2; 16 positions match TRBD2. The V gene's germline CDR1 is MNHEY and CDR2 SMNVEV (reference sequence). The ends lost 3 bases at V and 6 bases at J; junction bases unmatched: 1. The CDR3 runs 16 residues.

The chain has TRBV7-3 and TRBJ2-2; a possible D gene is TRBD2 (6 bases). Trimming left V 4 bases short and J 5 bases short, with 14 bases between. The germline gives CDR1 SGHTA, CDR2 FQGTGA. This CDR3 comprises 15 residues. Here the CDR3 DNA reads TGTGCCAGCAGCTCCGGAGGGGCGCAGACCGGGGAGCTGTTTTTT. This codes for CASSSGGAQTGELFF.

The V and J genes are TRBV7-9 and TRBJ2-3; perhaps TRBD2 as D (6 bases). V gave up 3 bases and J gave up 3 bases, with 7 bases separating them. Germline assignment: CDR1 SEHNR and CDR2 FQNEAQ (reference sequence). This CDR3 is 13 amino acids long. This CDR3 is CASSLGGTDTQYF. CDR3 DNA sequence: TGTGCCAGCAGCTTGGGAGGAACAGATACGCAGTATTTT.

The chain joins TRBV18 to TRBJ2-7; tentative D call: TRBD2 (6 bases). CDR1 is KGHSH, CDR2 LQKENI, per germline. The CDR3 has 14 amino acids. Trimming pared 0 bases from V and 3 bases from J, leaving 9 bases between. The CDR3 loop reads CASSPPGLNYEQYF. The CDR3, as DNA: TGTGCCAGCTCACCACCGGGACTGAACTACGAGCAGTACTTC.

This chain connects TRBV6-1 to TRBJ2-5; D unclear. This CDR3 is built from 13 residues. V was trimmed by 4 bases and J by 4 bases, leaving 10 bases between them. Per germline, CDR1 MNHNS and CDR2 SASEGT. CDR3 in amino acids: CASSVGVRETQYF. The CDR3 DNA is TGTGCCAGCAGTGTTGGAGTTAGAGAGACCCAGTACTTC.

CDR3 in DNA: TGCGCCAGCAGCCGAGGCCGGGGTTACGGCAATCAGCCCCAGCATTTT. Encoded protein: CASSRGRGYGNQPQHF. The J gene is TRBJ1-5, the V gene TRBV4-1; unclear D gene. Trimming took 4 bases from V and 2 from J, leaving 15 bases between them. This CDR3 spans 16 amino acids. Germline V gives CDR1 MGHRA, CDR2 YSYEKL.

The chain combines TRBV30 with TRBJ1-5; no reliable D call. The CDR3 is 15 amino acids. The ends were cut back, 1 base at V and 11 bases at J, with 21 bases in the middle. Germline CDR1 reads GTSNPN; CDR2 reads SVGIG (reference sequence). CDR3 loop: CAWSATLQAGEAQHF. As DNA, the CDR3 is TGTGCCTGGAGTGCAACCTTGCAGGCGGGTGAGGCCCAGCATTTT. The full variable domain, rest sourced from reference TRBV30 and TRBJ1-5, is SQTIHQWPATLVQPVGSPLSLECTVEGTSNPNLYWYRQAAGRGLQLLFYSVGIGQISSEVPQNLSASRPQDRQFILSSKKLLLSDSGFYLCAWSATLQAGEAQHFGDGTRLSIL.

The genes are TRBV6-1 and TRBJ2-3; no firm D call. The CDR3 is 13 residues long. Germline V gene data show CDR1 as MNHNS and CDR2 as SASEGT. V was cut by 2 bases and J by 2 bases, with 5 bases left in between. The CDR3 loop reads CASSELLTDTQYF. CDR3 in DNA: TGTGCCAGCAGTGAACTCCTCACAGATACGCAGTATTTT.

This clone was seen only a few times. The V gene is TRBV7-2, the J gene TRBJ1-5, with D perhaps matching TRBD1 (6 bases). The CDR3 length is 15 residues. The V and J ends lost 5 bases and 5 bases respectively, with 16 bases between them. Looked up from germline, CDR1 is SGHTA and CDR2 is FQGNSA. The CDR3 DNA follows: TGTGCCAGCAGCGGTGCAGGGGCCCGGGATCAGCCCCAGCATTTT. It translates to CASSGAGARDQPQHF.

The chain combines TRBV4-2 with TRBJ2-3; 16 positions match TRBD2. Trimming took 3 bases from V and 2 from J; bases not matched to a gene: 2. The germline V gene has CDR1 LGHNA and CDR2 YNFKEQ. The CDR3 sequence is 17 residues long. Written as DNA, the CDR3 is TGTGCCAGCAGCCAGGGGACTAGCGGGAGGGCCACAGATACGCAGTATTTT. Translated, it gives CASSQGTSGRATDTQYF.

The rearrangement joins TRBV7-9 to TRBJ2-5, with a tentative D call TRBD1 (5 bases). V was cut by 5 bases and J by 5 bases, with 18 bases left in between. From germline, CDR1 is SEHNR and CDR2 FQNEAQ (reference sequence). This CDR3 contains 15 residues. The CDR3 loop reads CASSLRPDRTETQYF. The CDR3, as DNA: TGTGCCAGCAGCCTCCGGCCCGACAGAACGGAGACCCAGTACTTC.

This chain uses TRBV19 with TRBJ1-1; D unresolved. Deletions cut 6 bases from V and 0 bases from J, with 8 bases between. CDR3 length: 13 residues. CDR1 and CDR2 (germline): LNHDA, SQIVND (reference sequence). The CDR3 sequence is CASRRQLNTEAFF. The CDR3 DNA is TGTGCCAGTAGGAGGCAGTTGAACACTGAAGCTTTCTTT.

This rearrangement joins TRBV19 to TRBJ2-2; 11 bases agree with TRBD1. V lost 9 bases to trimming and J lost 7 bases; unmatched junction nucleotides: 7. The length of the CDR3 is 14 residues. Per the germline V gene, CDR1 is LNHDA and CDR2 is SQIVND (reference sequence). The CDR3 bases are TGTGCCAGCAGCCGGACAGGGGGCATCGGGGAGCTGTTTTTT. As protein: CASSRTGGIGELFF.

The chain couples TRBV23-1 to TRBJ2-7, with 11 bases lining up with TRBD2. TRBV23-1 is filed as an ORF, its function uncertain. This CDR3 has 13 amino acids. With V trimmed by 10 bases and J by 6 bases, 8 bases remained unmatched. CDR3 sequence reads: CANSLAGAFEQYF. CDR3 DNA: TGCGCCAACTCACTAGCGGGAGCGTTCGAGCAGTACTTC.

This clone was detected only a few times. This chain links TRBV10-3 with TRBJ1-3; 9 nucleotides agree with TRBD1. J was trimmed by 0 bases and V by 7 bases; bases with no gene match: 4. This CDR3 has 15 amino acids. Germline V gene lookup returns CDR1 ENHRY and CDR2 SYGVKD. CDR3 DNA: TGTGCCATCAAGGGACAGGGAGACTCTGGAAACACCATATATTTT. Protein: CAIKGQGDSGNTIYF.

This clone came up once. This chain connects TRBV28 to TRBJ2-7, with 10 bases fitting TRBD1. The junction had 4 bases not matched to a gene; V was cut back by 2 bases and J by 6 bases. Germline loops: CDR1 MDHEN, CDR2 SYDVKM. This CDR3 has 14 amino acids. CDR3 residues: CASSLRTGGLEQYF. In DNA, the CDR3 is TGTGCCAGCAGTTTACGGACAGGGGGTCTCGAGCAGTACTTC.

This chain uses TRBV12-2 with TRBJ2-1; the table's D gene call, TRBD2, was not cross checked with the DNA. TRBV12-2 is a pseudogene locus. The CDR3 consists of 18 residues. CDR3 sequence reads: CASRFGTSGKPSYNEQFF. The CDR3 DNA is TGTGCAAGTCGCTTTGGGACTAGCGGAAAACCCAGCTACAATGAGCAGTTCTTC.

The chain has TRBV9 and TRBJ2-1, with 10 positions matching TRBD1. V trimming: 3 bases; J trimming: 2 bases; junction bases outside the gene matches: 8. Germline CDR1 and CDR2: SGDLS and YYNGEE. The CDR3 totals 17 residues. The DNA for the CDR3 is TGTGCCAGCAGCGCGGTCTCCGGGACAGGGGCCTACAATGAGCAGTTCTTC. Its protein is CASSAVSGTGAYNEQFF.

The rearrangement joins TRBV18 to TRBJ1-2; D is uncertain. Germline V gene sequence: CDR1 KGHSH, CDR2 LQKENI. The ends were cut back, 8 bases at V and 4 bases at J, with 14 bases in the middle. This CDR3 has 13 amino acids. DNA for the CDR3: TGTGCCAGCCGTACCGAGGCAGCCTATGGCTACACCTTC. It is translated as CASRTEAAYGYTF. The whole variable domain, remainder taken from reference TRBV18 and TRBJ1-2, is NAGVMQNPRHLVRRRGQEARLRCSPMKGHSHVYWYRQLPEEGLKFMVYLQKENIIDESGMPKERFSAEFPKEGPSILRIQQVVRGDSAAYFCASRTEAAYGYTFGSGTRLTVV.

The chain recombines TRBV7-6 with TRBJ1-3, with D unclear. The CDR3 has 17 residues. The V end was cut by 4 bases, the J end by 4 bases, with 20 bases between. CDR1 is SGHVS and CDR2 is FNYEAQ in the germline V gene. CDR3 sequence reads: CASSSSPSTMAGNTIYF. DNA of the CDR3: TGTGCCAGCAGCTCTTCCCCCTCAACCATGGCAGGAAACACCATATATTTT.

The rearrangement uses TRBV4-1 and TRBJ2-1; TRBD2 matches at 11 bases. Germline V CDR1 and CDR2: MGHRA, YSYEKL. CDR3 length: 15 residues. Trimming at V came to 5 bases and at J to 4 bases, leaving 4 bases not matched to a gene. The CDR3: CASSELAGVYNEQFF. The CDR3, as DNA: TGCGCCAGCAGCGAACTAGCGGGAGTATACAATGAGCAGTTCTTC.

This clone was counted a few times. This chain uses TRBV7-2 with TRBJ2-7, with a tentative D call TRBD2 (5 bases). This CDR3 has 16 amino acids. Trimming pared 4 bases from V and 6 bases from J, leaving 22 bases between. Per the germline V gene, CDR1 is SGHTA and CDR2 is FQGNSA. The CDR3 nucleotides read TGTGCCAGCAGCTCTGGCGCGCTAGCAATTCTGGGCGAGCAGTACTTC. Its protein is CASSSGALAILGEQYF.

This clone was recorded only once. The rearrangement uses TRBV9 and TRBJ2-6; TRBD2 agrees at 8 bases. The CDR3 extends over 18 amino acids. V lost 0 bases to trimming and J lost 0 bases; unmatched junction nucleotides: 5. The V gene's germline CDR1 is SGDLS and CDR2 YYNGEE. CDR3 sequence: CASSVGLAGSSGANVLTF. The CDR3 DNA reads as TGTGCCAGCAGCGTAGGCCTAGCGGGTTCCTCTGGGGCCAACGTCCTGACTTTC.

The V gene is TRBV4-2, the J gene TRBJ1-1, with D possibly matching TRBD1 (6 bases). CDR1 LGHNA and CDR2 YNFKEQ come from the germline V gene. Trimming stripped 3 bases from V and 0 bases from J, with 14 bases between. This CDR3 region has 16 residues. The CDR3, as DNA: TGTGCCAGCAGCCAGGGCAGGGGATCAATGAACACTGAAGCTTTCTTT. Translating gives CASSQGRGSMNTEAFF.

The rearrangement links TRBV7-9 to TRBJ1-3; D unresolved. V was cut by 3 bases and J by 2 bases, with 2 bases left in between. The CDR3 has 12 amino acids. Germline loops: CDR1 SEHNR, CDR2 FQNEAQ (reference sequence). The CDR3 loop reads CASSFAGNTIYF. CDR3 bases: TGTGCCAGCAGCTTCGCTGGAAACACCATATATTTT.

The V call is TRBV7-7, the J call TRBJ1-1; 9 nucleotides align to TRBD1. The junction had 5 bases not matched to a gene; V was cut back by 6 bases and J by 6 bases. The CDR3 has 13 amino acids. Germline loops: CDR1 SSHAT, CDR2 FNYEAQ (reference sequence). CDR3 in DNA: TGTGCCAGCAGTTCGGACAGGGGCGCTGAAGCTTTCTTT. Its translation is CASSSDRGAEAFF.

This chain joins TRBV2 and TRBJ2-7; D is uncertain. CDR1 SNHLY and CDR2 FYNNEI come from the germline V gene. The CDR3 spans 15 residues. V lost 1 base and J 0 bases, leaving 10 bases between the germline ends. DNA of the CDR3: TGTGCCAGCAGTGAAGACCCGTGGAGCTCCTACGAGCAGTACTTC. As protein: CASSEDPWSSYEQYF.

This rearrangement joins TRBV28 to TRBJ2-7; D is perhaps TRBD1 (5 bases). Germline V lookup: CDR1 MDHEN, CDR2 SYDVKM. V lost 2 bases and J 1 base, leaving 9 bases between the germline ends. This CDR3 is 14 amino acids long. CDR3 residues: CASSLAGISYEQYF. CDR3 DNA: TGTGCCAGCAGTTTAGCAGGGATTTCCTACGAGCAGTACTTC.

This rearrangement joins TRBV19 to TRBJ1-5, with TRBD1 identical over 7 bases. The CDR3 has 15 residues. Germline CDR1 LNHDA, CDR2 SQIVND (reference sequence). V was clipped by 2 bases and J by 7 bases; unmatched bases: 8. CDR3 amino acids: CASSIYRGGGQPQHF. CDR3 in DNA: TGTGCCAGTAGTATATACAGGGGAGGCGGACAGCCCCAGCATTTT.

The chain carries TRBV5-4 and TRBJ1-6; a possible D gene is TRBD1 (6 bases). CDR1 SGHNT and CDR2 YYREEE come from the germline V gene (reference sequence). V shed 2 bases and J shed 8 bases, with 11 bases lying between them. The CDR3 has 14 residues. In DNA form, the CDR3 reads TGTGCCAGCAGCTTACAGGGTTTAGATTCACCCCTCCACTTT. Translating it yields CASSLQGLDSPLHF.